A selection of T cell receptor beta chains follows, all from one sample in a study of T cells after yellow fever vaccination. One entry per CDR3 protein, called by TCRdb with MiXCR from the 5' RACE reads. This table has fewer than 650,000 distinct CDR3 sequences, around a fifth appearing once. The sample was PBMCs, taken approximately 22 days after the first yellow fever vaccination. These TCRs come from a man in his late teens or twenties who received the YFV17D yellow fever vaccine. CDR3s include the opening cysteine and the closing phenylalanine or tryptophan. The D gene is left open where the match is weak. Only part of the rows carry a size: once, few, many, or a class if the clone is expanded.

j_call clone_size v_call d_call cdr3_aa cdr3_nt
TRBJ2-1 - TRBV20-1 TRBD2 CSAGAGGPRNEQFF TGCAGTGCAGGAGCGGGGGGGCCCCGAAATGAGCAGTTCTTC
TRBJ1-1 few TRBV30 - CAWKVGTEAFF TGTGCCTGGAAAGTAGGGACTGAAGCTTTCTTT
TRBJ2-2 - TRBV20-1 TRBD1 CSASRPAGTGASGELFF TGCAGTGCTAGCCGGCCGGCCGGGACAGGGGCGTCCGGGGAGCTGTTTTTT
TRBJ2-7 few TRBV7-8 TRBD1 CASSFKVGTGVRYEQYF TGTGCCAGCAGCTTCAAGGTGGGGACAGGGGTCCGCTACGAGCAGTACTTC
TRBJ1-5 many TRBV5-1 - CASSLLGGNQPQHF TGTGCCAGCAGTTTATTAGGGGGAAATCAGCCCCAGCATTTT
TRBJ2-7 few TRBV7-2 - CASSLAVGMGYEQYF TGTGCCAGCAGCTTAGCGGTAGGGATGGGGTACGAGCAGTACTTC
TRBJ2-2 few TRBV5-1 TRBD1 CASTEYAPDRAGGELFF TGCGCCAGCACCGAATACGCCCCGGACAGGGCAGGCGGGGAGCTGTTTTTT
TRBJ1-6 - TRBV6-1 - CASTTGWLRDNSPLHF TGTGCCAGCACAACGGGGTGGCTCAGGGATAATTCACCCCTCCACTTT
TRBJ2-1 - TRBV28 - CASSSSMKQFF TGTGCCAGCAGTTCCTCTATGAAGCAGTTCTTC
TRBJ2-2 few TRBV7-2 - CASSGGHRTGELFF TGTGCCAGCAGCGGGGGACACCGCACCGGGGAGCTGTTTTTT
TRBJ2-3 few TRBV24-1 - CATSDPRSTDTQYF TGTGCCACCAGTGACCCCCGGAGCACAGATACGCAGTATTTT
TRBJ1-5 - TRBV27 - CASSALGSKYSNQPQHF TGTGCCAGCAGTGCACTTGGGTCCAAGTATAGCAATCAGCCCCAGCATTTT
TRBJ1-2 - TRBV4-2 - CASSQDRGGAANYGYTF TGTGCCAGCAGCCAAGATCGAGGGGGGGCAGCTAACTATGGCTACACCTTC
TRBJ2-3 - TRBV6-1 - CASRGSVSADTQYF TGTGCCAGCCGAGGATCCGTTAGCGCAGATACGCAGTATTTT
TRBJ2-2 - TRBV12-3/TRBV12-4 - CASRWGGGDTGELFF TGTGCCAGCAGATGGGGCGGTGGGGACACCGGGGAGCTGTTTTTT
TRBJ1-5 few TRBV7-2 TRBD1 CASSLRRGDQPQHF TGTGCCAGCAGCTTACGCAGGGGGGATCAGCCCCAGCATTTT
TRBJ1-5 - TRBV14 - CASSPRLSSNQPQHF TGTGCCAGCAGCCCTAGATTGAGTTCGAATCAGCCCCAGCATTTT
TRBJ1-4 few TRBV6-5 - CASSYSDPIREKLFF TGTGCCAGCAGTTACTCGGATCCAATTCGGGAAAAACTGTTTTTT
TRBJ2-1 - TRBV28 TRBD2 CASRSGTKNEQFF TGTGCCAGCAGGAGCGGGACCAAAAATGAGCAGTTCTTC
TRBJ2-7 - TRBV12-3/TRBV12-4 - CASSSARQGYEQYF TGTGCCAGCAGTTCAGCCCGTCAGGGCTACGAGCAGTACTTC
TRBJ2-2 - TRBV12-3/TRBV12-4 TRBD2 CATQSGGMNTGELFF TGTGCCACCCAATCCGGGGGGATGAACACCGGGGAGCTGTTTTTT
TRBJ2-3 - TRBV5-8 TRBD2 CASSLASTSGGTDTQYF TGTGCCAGCAGCTTGGCCTCGACTAGCGGGGGCACAGATACGCAGTATTTT
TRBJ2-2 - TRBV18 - CASSPPTATNTGELFF TGTGCCAGCTCACCACCGACAGCTACGAACACCGGGGAGCTGTTTTTT
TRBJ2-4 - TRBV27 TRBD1 CASSLRTGLSKNIQYF TGTGCCAGCAGTCTCCGGACAGGGTTGAGTAAAAACATTCAGTACTTC
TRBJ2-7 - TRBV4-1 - CASSQDRRDTYEQYF TGCGCCAGCAGCCAAGATCGCCGAGACACCTACGAGCAGTACTTC
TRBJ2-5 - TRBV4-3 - CASSQERGGETQYF TGCGCCAGCAGCCAAGAGAGGGGCGGGGAGACCCAGTACTTC
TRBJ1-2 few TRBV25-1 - CASMKDSNYGYTF TGTGCCAGCATGAAGGACAGTAACTATGGCTACACCTTC
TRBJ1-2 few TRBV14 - CASSQAAHYGYTF TGTGCCAGCAGCCAAGCAGCCCACTATGGCTACACCTTC